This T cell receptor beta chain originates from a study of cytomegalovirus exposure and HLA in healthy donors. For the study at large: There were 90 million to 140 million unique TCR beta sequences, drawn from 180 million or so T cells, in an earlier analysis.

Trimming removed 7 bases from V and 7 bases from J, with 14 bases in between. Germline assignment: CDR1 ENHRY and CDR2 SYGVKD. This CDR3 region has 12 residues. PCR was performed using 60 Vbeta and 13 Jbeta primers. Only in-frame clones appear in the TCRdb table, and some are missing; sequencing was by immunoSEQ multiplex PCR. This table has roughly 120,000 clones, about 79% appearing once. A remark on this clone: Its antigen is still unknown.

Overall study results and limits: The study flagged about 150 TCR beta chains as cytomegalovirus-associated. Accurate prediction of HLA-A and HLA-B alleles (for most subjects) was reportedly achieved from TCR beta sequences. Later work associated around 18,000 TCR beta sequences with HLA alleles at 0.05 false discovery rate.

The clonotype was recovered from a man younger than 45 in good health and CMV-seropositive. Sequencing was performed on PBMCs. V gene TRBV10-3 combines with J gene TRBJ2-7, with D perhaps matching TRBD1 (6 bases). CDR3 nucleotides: TGTGCCATCAATCTGGGGGCTGTTGAGCAGTACTTC. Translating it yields CAINLGAVEQYF.